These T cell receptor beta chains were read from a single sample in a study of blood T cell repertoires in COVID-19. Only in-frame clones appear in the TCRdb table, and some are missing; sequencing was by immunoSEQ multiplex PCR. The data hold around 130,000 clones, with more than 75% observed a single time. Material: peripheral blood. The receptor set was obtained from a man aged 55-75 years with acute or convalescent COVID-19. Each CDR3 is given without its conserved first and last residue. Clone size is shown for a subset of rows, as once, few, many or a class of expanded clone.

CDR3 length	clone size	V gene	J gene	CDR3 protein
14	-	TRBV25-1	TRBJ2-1	ASSDPGGRALYEQF
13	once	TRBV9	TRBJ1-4	ASSSRGTSLEKLF
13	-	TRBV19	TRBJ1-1	ASSTRGGMNTEAF
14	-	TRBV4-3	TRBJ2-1	ASSQDASGLYNEQF
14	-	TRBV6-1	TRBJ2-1	ASSEEAGGSYNEQF
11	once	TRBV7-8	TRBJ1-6	ASSLGAGGPLH
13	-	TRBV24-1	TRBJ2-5	ATSDLGEATETQY
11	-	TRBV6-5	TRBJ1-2	ASSYSSVYGYT
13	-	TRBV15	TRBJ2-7	ATSRDRGTSGPQY
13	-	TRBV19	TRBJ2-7	ASSITSGISDEQY
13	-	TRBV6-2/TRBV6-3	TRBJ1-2	ASSEGQGARYGYT
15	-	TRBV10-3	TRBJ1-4	AISESHPGQISEKLF
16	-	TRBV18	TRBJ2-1	ASSPLLAGGASYNEQF
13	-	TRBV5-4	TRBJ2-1	ASSLERASYNEQF